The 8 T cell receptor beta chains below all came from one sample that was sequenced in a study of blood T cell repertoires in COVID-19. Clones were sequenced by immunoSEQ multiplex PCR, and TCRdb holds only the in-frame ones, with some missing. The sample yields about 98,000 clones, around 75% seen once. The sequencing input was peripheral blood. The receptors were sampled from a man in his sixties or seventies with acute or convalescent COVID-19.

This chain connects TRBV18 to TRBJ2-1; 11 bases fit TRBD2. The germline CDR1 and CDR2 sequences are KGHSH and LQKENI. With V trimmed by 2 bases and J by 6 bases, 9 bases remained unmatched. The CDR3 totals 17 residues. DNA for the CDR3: TGTGCCAGCTCACCAGGCGGACTAGCGGGTGGGCGCAATGAGCAGTTCTTC. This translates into CASSPGGLAGGRNEQFF.

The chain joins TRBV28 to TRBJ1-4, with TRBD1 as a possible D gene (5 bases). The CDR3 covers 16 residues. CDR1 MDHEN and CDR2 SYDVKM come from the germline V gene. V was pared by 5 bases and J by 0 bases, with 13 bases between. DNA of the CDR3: TGTGCCAGCAGTCTAGGGACTGCAGCAACTAATGAAAAACTGTTTTTT. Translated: CASSLGTAATNEKLFF.

CDR3: CAWSARTGNTEAFF. The CDR3, as DNA: TGTGCCTGGAGTGCCCGGACAGGGAACACTGAAGCTTTCTTT. The chain recombines TRBV30 with TRBJ1-1; 7 bases agree with TRBD1. The germline V gene encodes CDR1 GTSNPN and CDR2 SVGIG (reference sequence). CDR3 length: 14 amino acids. With V trimmed by 1 base and J by 1 base, 3 bases remained unmatched.

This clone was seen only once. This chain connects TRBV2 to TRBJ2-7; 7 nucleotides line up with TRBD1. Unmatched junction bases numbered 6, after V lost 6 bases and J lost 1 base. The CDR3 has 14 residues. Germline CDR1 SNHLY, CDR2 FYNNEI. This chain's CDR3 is CASRPGTESYEQYF. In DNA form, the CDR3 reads TGTGCCAGCAGACCCGGGACAGAATCCTACGAGCAGTACTTC.

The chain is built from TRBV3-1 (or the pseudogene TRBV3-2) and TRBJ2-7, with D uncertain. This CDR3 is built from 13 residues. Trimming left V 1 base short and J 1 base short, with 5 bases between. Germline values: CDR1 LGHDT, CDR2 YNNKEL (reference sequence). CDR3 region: CASSQVLSYEQYF. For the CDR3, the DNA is TGTGCCAGCAGCCAAGTGCTATCCTACGAGCAGTACTTC.

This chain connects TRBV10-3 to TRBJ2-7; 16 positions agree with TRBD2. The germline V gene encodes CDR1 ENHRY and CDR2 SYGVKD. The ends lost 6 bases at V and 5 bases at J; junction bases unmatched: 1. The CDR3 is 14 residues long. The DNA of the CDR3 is TGTGCCATCAGGGGGACTAGCGGGAGGGACGAGCAGTACTTC. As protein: CAIRGTSGRDEQYF.

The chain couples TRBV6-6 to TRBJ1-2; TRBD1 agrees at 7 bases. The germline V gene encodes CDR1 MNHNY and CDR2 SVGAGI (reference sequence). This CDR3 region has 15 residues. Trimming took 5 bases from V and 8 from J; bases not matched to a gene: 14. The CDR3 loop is CASSLDTGAGYGYTF. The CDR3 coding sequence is TGTGCCAGCAGTCTGGATACAGGGGCGGGATACGGCTACACCTTC.

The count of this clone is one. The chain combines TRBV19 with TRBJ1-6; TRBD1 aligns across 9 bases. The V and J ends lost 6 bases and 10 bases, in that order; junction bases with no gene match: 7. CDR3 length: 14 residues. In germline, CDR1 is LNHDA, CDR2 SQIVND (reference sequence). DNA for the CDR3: TGTGCCAGTAGCCTCCGGGACAGGGACTCACCCCTCCACTTT. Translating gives CASSLRDRDSPLHF.